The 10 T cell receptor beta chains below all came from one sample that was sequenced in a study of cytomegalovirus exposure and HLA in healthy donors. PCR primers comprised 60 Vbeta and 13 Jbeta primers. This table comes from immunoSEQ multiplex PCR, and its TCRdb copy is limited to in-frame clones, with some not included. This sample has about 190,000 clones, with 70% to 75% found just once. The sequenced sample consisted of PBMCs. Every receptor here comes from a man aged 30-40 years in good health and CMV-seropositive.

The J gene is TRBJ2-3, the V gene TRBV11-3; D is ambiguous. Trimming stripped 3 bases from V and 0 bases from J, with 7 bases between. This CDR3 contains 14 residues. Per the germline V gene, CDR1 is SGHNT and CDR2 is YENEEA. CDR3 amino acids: CASSFTASTDTQYF. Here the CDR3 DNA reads TGTGCCAGCAGCTTTACAGCTAGCACAGATACGCAGTATTTT.

The CDR3 region is CASSLDTTDTQYF. CDR3 bases: TGCGCCAGCAGCTTGGACACCACAGATACGCAGTATTTT. This rearrangement joins TRBV5-1 to TRBJ2-3; D remains ambiguous. CDR1 SGHRS and CDR2 YFSETQ come from the germline V gene. V was pared by 0 bases and J by 2 bases, with 4 bases between. There are 13 residues in the CDR3.

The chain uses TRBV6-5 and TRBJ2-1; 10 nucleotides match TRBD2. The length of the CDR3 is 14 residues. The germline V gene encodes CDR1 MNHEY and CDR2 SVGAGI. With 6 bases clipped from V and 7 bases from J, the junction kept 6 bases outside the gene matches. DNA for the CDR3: TGTGCCAGCAGGAGCGGGGGGGCTGGGAATGAGCAGTTCTTC. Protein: CASRSGGAGNEQFF.

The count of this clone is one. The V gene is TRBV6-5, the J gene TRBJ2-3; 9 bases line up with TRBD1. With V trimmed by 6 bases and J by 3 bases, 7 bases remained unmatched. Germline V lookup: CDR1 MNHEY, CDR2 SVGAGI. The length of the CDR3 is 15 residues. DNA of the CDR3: TGTGCCAGCAGCCCACAGGGGGCGCGGACAGATACGCAGTATTTT. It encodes CASSPQGARTDTQYF.

The CDR3 protein is CSVETGDYGYTF. The CDR3 nucleotides read TGCAGCGTTGAAACAGGGGACTATGGCTACACCTTC. The rearrangement uses TRBV29-1 and TRBJ1-2, with 7 positions matching TRBD1. The CDR3 runs to 12 residues. Germline V gene data show CDR1 as SQVTM and CDR2 as ANQGSEA. The V segment lost 2 bases and the J segment 3 bases; nucleotides outside the gene matches: 0.

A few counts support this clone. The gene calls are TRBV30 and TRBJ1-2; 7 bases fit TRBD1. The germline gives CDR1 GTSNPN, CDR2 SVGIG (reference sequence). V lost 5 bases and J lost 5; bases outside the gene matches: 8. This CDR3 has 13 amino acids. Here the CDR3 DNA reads TGTGCCTGGTCCCGGGACAGCCTATATGGCTACACCTTC. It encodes CAWSRDSLYGYTF.

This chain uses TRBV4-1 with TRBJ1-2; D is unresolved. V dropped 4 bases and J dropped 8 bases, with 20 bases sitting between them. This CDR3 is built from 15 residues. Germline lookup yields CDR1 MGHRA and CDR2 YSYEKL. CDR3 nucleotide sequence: TGCGCCAGCAGCCCCGACTTTTCGACCGTTTACGGCTACACCTTC. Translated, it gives CASSPDFSTVYGYTF.

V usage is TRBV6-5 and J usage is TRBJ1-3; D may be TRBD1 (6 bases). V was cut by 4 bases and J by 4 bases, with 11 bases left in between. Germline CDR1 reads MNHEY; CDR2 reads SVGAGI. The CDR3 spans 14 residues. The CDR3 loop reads CASSSTGKGNTIYF. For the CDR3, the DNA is TGTGCCAGCAGTTCTACAGGGAAAGGAAACACCATATATTTT.

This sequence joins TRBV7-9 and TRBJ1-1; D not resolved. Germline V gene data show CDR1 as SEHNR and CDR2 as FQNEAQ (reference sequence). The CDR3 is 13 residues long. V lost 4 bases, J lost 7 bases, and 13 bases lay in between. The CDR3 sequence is CASSSSEAHEAFF. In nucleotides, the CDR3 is TGTGCCAGCAGCTCGTCGGAGGCTCATGAAGCTTTCTTT.

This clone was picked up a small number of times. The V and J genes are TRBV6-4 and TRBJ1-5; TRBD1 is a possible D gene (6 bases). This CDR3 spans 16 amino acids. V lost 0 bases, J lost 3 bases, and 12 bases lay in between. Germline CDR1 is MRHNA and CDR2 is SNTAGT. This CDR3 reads CASSDSRQELNQPQHF. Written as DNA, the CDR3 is TGTGCCAGCAGTGACTCAAGACAGGAACTCAATCAGCCCCAGCATTTT.